This T cell receptor beta chain comes out of a study of shared clonotypes between healthy human individuals. Across the whole study: The study used three CD4 naive, three CD4 memory, two CD8 naive and one CD8 memory plate per donor.

Sorted-subset replicate PCR reactions contained roughly 200 ng DNA, corresponding to tens of thousands of T cell genomes. TCRdb's copy holds only in-frame clones and misses some; the assay was immunoSEQ multiplex PCR. The table has some 2,500,000 clones, around 90% seen once. CD4+ cells were split into CD45RA+ naive and CD45RA-negative memory subsets. The V end was cut by 3 bases, the J end by 6 bases, with 14 bases between. CDR3 length: 15 amino acids. Looked up from germline, CDR1 is MGHDK and CDR2 is SYGVNS. This clonotype originated in a man aged 18 to 29 in good health. Some clones in this sample may be carry-over from other donors' samples. The chain employs TRBV25-1 and TRBJ1-4; TRBD1 might be the D (5 bases). Sample: naive CD4+ T cells from PBMCs. Subset defined: CD45RA+ positively selected. CDR3 region: CASSDTKGPYEKLFF. The CDR3 DNA reads TGTGCCAGCAGTGATACTAAGGGGCCATATGAAAAACTGTTTTTT.